Shown below are 25 T cell receptor beta chains from a single sample sequenced in a study of cytomegalovirus exposure and HLA in healthy donors. 60 Vbeta and 13 Jbeta primers were used in PCR. Data came from immunoSEQ multiplex PCR; TCRdb stores just in-frame clones and leaves some out. The profile shows 180,000 or so clones, about 75% of them singletons. Sequencing was performed on PBMCs. The receptors come from a man aged 45-65 years in good health and CMV-seropositive.

This sequence joins TRBV4-3 and TRBJ1-1; unclear D gene. There are 14 residues in the CDR3. Germline V CDR1 and CDR2: LGHNA, YSLEER. The V end was cut by 0 bases, the J end by 11 bases, with 16 bases between. The CDR3 DNA reads as TGCGCCAGCAGCCAAGATACGACGGCGCGCAGGGCTTTCTTT. It codes for CASSQDTTARRAFF.

The chain couples TRBV5-4 to TRBJ2-1, with 10 bases identical to TRBD1. V lost 4 bases, J lost 3 bases, and 10 bases stayed unmatched. The CDR3 length is 17 residues. The germline CDR1 and CDR2 sequences are SGHNT and YYREEE (reference sequence). The DNA for the CDR3 is TGTGCCAGCAGCCACTCCGGGACAGGGGACTTCTACAATGAGCAGTTCTTC. Translated, it gives CASSHSGTGDFYNEQFF.

This clone was observed once. The chain links TRBV10-3 to TRBJ1-1; TRBD1 aligns across 7 bases. The junction had 9 bases not matched to a gene; V was cut back by 3 bases and J by 5 bases. The germline V gene encodes CDR1 ENHRY and CDR2 SYGVKD. CDR3 length: 15 residues. CDR3 nucleotide sequence: TGTGCCATCAGTGACCCAGGGGGGTCGGATACTGAAGCTTTCTTT. Amino acid sequence: CAISDPGGSDTEAFF.

J is TRBJ1-6 and V is TRBV18; D might be TRBD1 (6 bases). V lost 6 bases and J lost 8, with 11 bases in between. The CDR3 consists of 13 residues. Germline V gene sequence: CDR1 KGHSH, CDR2 LQKENI. CDR3 DNA sequence: TGTGCCAGCTCCAGGGGAATGGATTCACCCCTCCACTTT. This encodes CASSRGMDSPLHF.

This chain uses TRBV11-2 with TRBJ1-2; 11 nucleotides align to TRBD1. Germline-derived CDR1 and CDR2 are SGHAT and FQNNGV. The V segment lost 5 bases and the J segment 1 base; nucleotides outside the gene matches: 9. The CDR3 is 17 residues long. This chain's CDR3 is CASSPRPDRGLNYGYTF. The CDR3 DNA follows: TGTGCCAGCAGCCCACGACCGGACAGGGGGCTTAACTATGGCTACACCTTC.

V gene TRBV19 combines with J gene TRBJ1-3; 7 positions agree with TRBD1. The CDR3 sequence is 15 residues long. Per germline, CDR1 LNHDA and CDR2 SQIVND (reference sequence). The J segment lost 0 bases and the V segment lost 8 bases, leaving 7 bases of the junction unmatched. The CDR3 DNA reads as TGTGCCAGTGGCCGGGACAGCGCCTCTGGAAACACCATATATTTT. It is translated as CASGRDSASGNTIYF. Complete variable domain (other parts from reference TRBV19 and TRBJ1-3): DGGITQSPKYLFRKEGQNVTLSCEQNLNHDAMYWYRQDPGQGLRLIYYSQIVNDFQKGDIAEGYSVSREKKESFPLTVTSAQKNPTAFYLCASGRDSASGNTIYFGEGSWLTVV.

This chain joins TRBV7-8 and TRBJ2-1, with 14 bases matching TRBD2. Germline CDR1 is SGHVS and CDR2 is FQNEAQ. There are 15 residues in the CDR3. Trimming took 5 bases from V and 6 from J; bases not matched to a gene: 3. CDR3 DNA sequence: TGTGCCAGCAGCCTGGGACTAGCGGGAGTCAATGAGCAGTTCTTC. Its protein is CASSLGLAGVNEQFF.

V usage is TRBV2 and J usage is TRBJ1-5; D is possibly TRBD1 (6 bases). Germline V gene sequence: CDR1 SNHLY, CDR2 FYNNEI. Trimming pared 1 base from V and 3 bases from J, leaving 13 bases between. The CDR3 length is 16 residues. The CDR3 is CASSEVFGGANQPQHF. The CDR3 DNA is TGTGCCAGCAGTGAAGTCTTTGGGGGGGCCAATCAGCCCCAGCATTTT.

The chain carries TRBV30 and TRBJ2-5; 10 positions agree with TRBD2. Germline V gives CDR1 GTSNPN, CDR2 SVGIG (reference sequence). The CDR3 sequence is 20 residues long. The junction had 19 bases not matched to a gene; V was cut back by 0 bases and J by 3 bases. The CDR3 reads CAWSVGFLAGVQGRKETQYF. For the CDR3, the DNA is TGTGCCTGGAGTGTAGGGTTTCTAGCGGGGGTGCAGGGTCGTAAAGAGACCCAGTACTTC.

This chain links TRBV18 with TRBJ1-1; no definite D call. V gave up 6 bases and J gave up 0 bases, with 14 bases separating them. Germline-derived CDR1 and CDR2 are KGHSH and LQKENI. This CDR3 is 15 amino acids long. Here the CDR3 reads CASSLNMQLNTEAFF. The CDR3 nucleotides are TGTGCCAGCTCTTTAAACATGCAATTGAACACTGAAGCTTTCTTT.

A note on this clone: Other DNA variants within this sample encode the same CDR3. The J gene is TRBJ2-7, the V gene TRBV30; TRBD2 is a possible D gene (5 bases). Germline assignment: CDR1 GTSNPN and CDR2 SVGIG (reference sequence). This CDR3 contains 13 residues. V lost 4 bases, J lost 5 bases, and 15 bases lay in between. The CDR3 nucleotides read TGTGCCTGGACCCGGAGGAAAGGTAACGAGCAGTACTTC. Its protein is CAWTRRKGNEQYF.

J is TRBJ1-2 and V is TRBV9; 10 bases fit TRBD1. V shed 1 base, J shed 4 bases, and the junction held 7 bases outside the gene matches. The germline V gene encodes CDR1 SGDLS and CDR2 YYNGEE. There are 16 residues in the CDR3. The CDR3 DNA sequence: TGTGCCAGCAGCGTAATTTCCGGGACAGGGGTCTATGGCTACACCTTC. This codes for CASSVISGTGVYGYTF.

The J gene is TRBJ1-2, the V gene TRBV19; 7 bases fit TRBD1. Germline lookup yields CDR1 LNHDA and CDR2 SQIVND (reference sequence). This CDR3 region has 12 residues. V gave up 5 bases and J gave up 14 bases; unmatched junction bases: 11. CDR3 amino acids: CASSLRQGSKTF. In nucleotides, the CDR3 is TGTGCCAGTAGTTTACGACAGGGAAGTAAAACCTTC.

V usage is TRBV7-7 and J usage is TRBJ1-5; 7 bases map to TRBD1. Germline CDR1 is SSHAT and CDR2 is FNYEAQ (reference sequence). The V segment lost 6 bases and the J segment 4 bases; nucleotides outside the gene matches: 9. The CDR3 totals 15 residues. Here the CDR3 reads CASSYSRDRNQPQHF. In DNA form, the CDR3 reads TGTGCCAGCAGTTATTCCCGGGACAGAAATCAGCCCCAGCATTTT.

This chain joins TRBV2 and TRBJ1-4; 10 nucleotides line up with TRBD1. CDR1 is SNHLY and CDR2 is FYNNEI in the germline V gene. Losses at the gene ends were 6 bases for V and 7 bases for J; bases not matched to a gene: 23. The CDR3 runs 20 residues. In DNA, the CDR3 is TGTGCCAGCAGCCAAAAGGGACAGGGGAAGAGGGCGGCGCATTTTGAAAAACTGTTTTTT. Its translation is CASSQKGQGKRAAHFEKLFF.

V gene TRBV6-6 combines with J gene TRBJ2-2, with 10 bases aligning to TRBD2. The CDR3 covers 15 residues. CDR1 and CDR2 (germline): MNHNY, SVGAGI (reference sequence). The J segment lost 2 bases and the V segment lost 10 bases, leaving 7 bases of the junction unmatched. CDR3 sequence reads: CATRAGGPNTGELFF. Written as DNA, the CDR3 is TGTGCCACTAGAGCGGGGGGGCCTAACACCGGGGAGCTGTTTTTT.

The chain employs TRBV7-9 and TRBJ2-2; D might be TRBD2 (5 bases). This CDR3 is 17 amino acids long. V shed 6 bases and J shed 0 bases, with 17 bases lying between them. CDR1 and CDR2 (germline): SEHNR, FQNEAQ (reference sequence). The CDR3 nucleotides are TGTGCCAGCAGACTATTAGGTGGGAGAGCGAACACCGGGGAGCTGTTTTTT. Translating it yields CASRLLGGRANTGELFF.

The genes are TRBV29-1 and TRBJ2-3, with D perhaps TRBD2 (6 bases). CDR1 SQVTM and CDR2 ANQGSEA come from the germline V gene. The CDR3 runs 15 residues. V lost 5 bases, J lost 0 bases, and 15 bases lay in between. For the CDR3, the DNA is TGCAGCGTTACCCGGGGGATAGGAAGCACAGATACGCAGTATTTT. This encodes CSVTRGIGSTDTQYF.

The chain employs TRBV7-9 and TRBJ1-1; D is ambiguous. V was shortened by 4 bases and J by 1 base, with 7 bases between the two germline ends. This CDR3 is 13 amino acids long. Germline assignment: CDR1 SEHNR and CDR2 FQNEAQ (reference sequence). The CDR3 protein is CASSSAGNTEAFF. CDR3 nucleotide sequence: TGTGCCAGCAGCTCCGCCGGGAACACTGAAGCTTTCTTT.

The gene calls are TRBV6-5 and TRBJ1-3; the D is unclear. Germline V gene lookup returns CDR1 MNHEY and CDR2 SVGAGI. This CDR3 has 16 amino acids. Trimming shortened V by 2 bases and J by 0 bases, and 11 bases separated the two germline ends. CDR3 amino acids: CASSYGGRRSGNTIYF. The CDR3 DNA is TGTGCCAGCAGTTACGGCGGGCGGCGCTCTGGAAACACCATATATTTT.

This rearrangement joins TRBV18 to TRBJ1-2; D unclear. The length of the CDR3 is 15 residues. With 2 bases removed from V and 4 bases from J, the gap between germline ends came to 14 bases. CDR1 is KGHSH, CDR2 LQKENI, per germline. The CDR3 DNA sequence: TGTGCCAGCTCACCAGGGGAGGTGGGAATCTATGGCTACACCTTC. Residues: CASSPGEVGIYGYTF.

A note on this clone: The junction departs from the called germline gene at one end, perhaps through a read error. V is TRBV4-2 and J is TRBJ1-1, with 8 bases identical to TRBD1. Germline V gene data show CDR1 as LGHNA and CDR2 as YNFKEQ. CDR3 length: 11 residues. DNA for the CDR3: TGTGCCAGCAGCCCCGGACAGGGATTAGCGTTT. It is translated as CASSPGQGLAF.

The V gene is TRBV5-1, the J gene TRBJ2-5, with TRBD2 matching over 10 bases. In germline, CDR1 is SGHRS, CDR2 YFSETQ. The CDR3 has 16 residues. V trimming: 0 bases; J trimming: 3 bases; junction bases outside the gene matches: 5. Written as DNA, the CDR3 is TGCGCCAGCAGCTTGGGAGGCCTAGCGGGGGAAGAGACCCAGTACTTC. Translated: CASSLGGLAGEETQYF.

The chain joins TRBV9 to TRBJ2-7, with TRBD1 matching over 7 bases. This CDR3 has 15 residues. CDR1 SGDLS and CDR2 YYNGEE come from the germline V gene. V lost 0 bases and J lost 4; bases outside the gene matches: 7. In DNA form, the CDR3 reads TGTGCCAGCAGCGTAGGGGGGACAGCCTTTTACGAGCAGTACTTC. This encodes CASSVGGTAFYEQYF.

This chain uses TRBV19 with TRBJ1-4; 11 bases fit TRBD1. Unmatched junction bases numbered 11, after V lost 6 bases and J lost 8 bases. The CDR3 contains 16 residues. Germline-derived CDR1 and CDR2 are LNHDA and SQIVND (reference sequence). The CDR3 DNA reads TGTGCCAGTAGGAACTACGGGACAGGGGGTAACGAAAAACTGTTTTTT. Translation gives CASRNYGTGGNEKLFF.